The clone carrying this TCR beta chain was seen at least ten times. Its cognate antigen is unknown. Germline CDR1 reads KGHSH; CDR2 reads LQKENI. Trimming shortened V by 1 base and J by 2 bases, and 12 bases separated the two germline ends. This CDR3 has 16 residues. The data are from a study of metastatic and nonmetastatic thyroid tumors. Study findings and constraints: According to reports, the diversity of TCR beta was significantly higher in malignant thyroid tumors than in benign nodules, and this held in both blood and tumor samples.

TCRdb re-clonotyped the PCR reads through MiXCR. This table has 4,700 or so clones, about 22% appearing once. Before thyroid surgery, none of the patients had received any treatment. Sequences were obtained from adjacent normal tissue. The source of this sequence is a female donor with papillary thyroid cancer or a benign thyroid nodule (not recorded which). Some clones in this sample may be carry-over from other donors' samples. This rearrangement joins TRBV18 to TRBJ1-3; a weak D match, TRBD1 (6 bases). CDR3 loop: CASSPRGAQAGNTIYF. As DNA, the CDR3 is TGTGCCAGCTCACCACGGGGGGCCCAAGCTGGAAACACCATATATTTT.